A single sample gave rise to the 5 T cell receptor beta chains below, sequenced in a study of cytomegalovirus exposure and HLA in healthy donors. Primers: 60 Vbeta forward and 13 Jbeta reverse. Assay: immunoSEQ multiplex PCR; the TCRdb copy retains only in-frame clones and omits some. This repertoire shows approximately 160,000 clones, roughly 80% found once; its top ten account for approximately 0.8%. The sequenced sample consisted of PBMCs. Receptors were obtained from a woman aged 18-29 years in good health and CMV-seronegative.

This rearrangement joins TRBV4-3 to TRBJ2-7, with 10 positions matching TRBD2. Germline V CDR1 and CDR2: LGHNA, YSLEER. The CDR3 has 15 residues. Trimming at V came to 3 bases and at J to 3 bases, leaving 5 bases not matched to a gene. The CDR3 region is CASSQNSGRNYEQYF. As DNA, the CDR3 is TGCGCCAGCAGCCAGAATAGCGGGAGGAACTACGAGCAGTACTTC.

Only a few counts were recorded for this clone. The rearrangement links TRBV5-1 to TRBJ2-1, with 13 bases lining up with TRBD2. V trimming: 4 bases; J trimming: 9 bases; junction bases outside the gene matches: 7. The germline gives CDR1 SGHRS, CDR2 YFSETQ. The CDR3 is made up of 15 amino acids. The CDR3 reads CASSLGLAGIGEQFF. CDR3 nucleotides: TGCGCCAGCAGCCTGGGACTAGCGGGAATCGGTGAGCAGTTCTTC.

This sequence joins TRBV14 and TRBJ2-3; D unresolved. The CDR3 extends over 14 amino acids. Germline lookup yields CDR1 SGHDN and CDR2 FVKESK. V lost 2 bases, J lost 8 bases, and 14 bases lay in between. CDR3 coding DNA: TGTGCCAGCAGCCAAAGTTTCGGTCCTGTTACGCAGTATTTT. Its translation is CASSQSFGPVTQYF.

This chain uses TRBV6-6 with TRBJ2-7; 8 bases fit TRBD2. The CDR3 spans 16 residues. After removal of 6 bases from V and 2 bases from J, the junction contained 12 bases not matched to a gene. Germline loops: CDR1 MNHNY, CDR2 SVGAGI (reference sequence). Written as DNA, the CDR3 is TGTGCCAGCAGGGACGTATGGCTAGCGGGCGCCTACGAGCAGTACTTC. This sequence encodes CASRDVWLAGAYEQYF.

The chain recombines TRBV6-1 with TRBJ2-3; 9 nucleotides match TRBD1. With V trimmed by 3 bases and J by 5 bases, 15 bases remained unmatched. Per germline, CDR1 MNHNS and CDR2 SASEGT. The CDR3 is 18 amino acids. CDR3 sequence (DNA): TGTGCCAGCAGTGACCCAGACCACCCGGGACAGGGAATAGATACGCAGTATTTT. Translated, it gives CASSDPDHPGQGIDTQYF.